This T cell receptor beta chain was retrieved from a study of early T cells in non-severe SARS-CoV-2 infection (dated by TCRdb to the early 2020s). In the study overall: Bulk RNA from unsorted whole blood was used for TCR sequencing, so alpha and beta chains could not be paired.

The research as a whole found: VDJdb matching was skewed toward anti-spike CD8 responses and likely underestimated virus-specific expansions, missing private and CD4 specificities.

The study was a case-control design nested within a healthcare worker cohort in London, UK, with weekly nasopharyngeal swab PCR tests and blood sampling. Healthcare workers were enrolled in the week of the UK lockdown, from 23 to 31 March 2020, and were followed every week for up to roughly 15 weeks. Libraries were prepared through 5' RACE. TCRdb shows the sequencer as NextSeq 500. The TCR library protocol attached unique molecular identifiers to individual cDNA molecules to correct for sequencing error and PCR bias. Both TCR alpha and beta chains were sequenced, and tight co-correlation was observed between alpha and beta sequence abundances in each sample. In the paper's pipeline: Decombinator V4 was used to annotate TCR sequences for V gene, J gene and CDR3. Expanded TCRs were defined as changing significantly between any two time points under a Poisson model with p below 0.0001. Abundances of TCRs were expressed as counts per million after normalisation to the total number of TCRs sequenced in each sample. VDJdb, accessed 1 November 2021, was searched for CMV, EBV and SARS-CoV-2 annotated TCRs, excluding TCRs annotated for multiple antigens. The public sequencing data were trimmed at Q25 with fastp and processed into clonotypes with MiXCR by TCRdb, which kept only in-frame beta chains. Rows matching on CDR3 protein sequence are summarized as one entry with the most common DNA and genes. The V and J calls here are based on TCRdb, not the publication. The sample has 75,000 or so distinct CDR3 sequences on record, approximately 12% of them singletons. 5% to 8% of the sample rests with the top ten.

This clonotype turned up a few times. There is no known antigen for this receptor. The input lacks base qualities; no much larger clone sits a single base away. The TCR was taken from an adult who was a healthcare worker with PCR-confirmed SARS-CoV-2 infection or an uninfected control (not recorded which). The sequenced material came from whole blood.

The encoded CDR3 is CAIGEGSYNEQFF. The DNA sequence is TGTGCCATCGGGGAGGGCTCCTACAATGAGCAGTTCTTC. The rearrangement joined TRBV10-3 to TRBJ2-1; 7 junctional bases match TRBD2. After removal of 8 bases from V and 0 bases from J, the junction retains 1 base not matched to a gene. From a lookup of the germline V gene, CDR1 and CDR2 are ENHRY and SYGVKD. The CDR3 covers 13 residues, taking in both the cysteine and the phenylalanine. Only the CDR3 DNA is retained, 39 bases long and in frame from the first base.